The text below deals with one TCR beta chain. Using immunoSEQ multiplex PCR, the repertoire was profiled, and TCRdb retains in-frame clones only, with some absent. Of 400,000 to 500,000 clones in the sample, roughly 90% are singletons; the top ten hold 1.4% to 1.5%. This record belongs to a study of blood T cell repertoires in COVID-19. In the study overall: Sources were T cells, B-cell-depleted T cells, or PBMCs; the material itself was cDNA or gDNA.

This CDR3 region has 14 residues. V was shortened by 4 bases and J by 5 bases, with 15 bases between the two germline ends. Germline loops: CDR1 SGHDT, CDR2 YYEEEE. The study recruited exposed participants who had met a COVID-19 case within 2 weeks before entry. The chain employs TRBV5-6 and TRBJ2-5, with D hard to call. Sequencing used PBMCs or T cells enriched from blood (not recorded which). The source is a woman in her late teens or twenties who had been exposed to COVID-19. CDR3 nucleotide sequence: TGTGCCAGCAGCCCCGACATCGGCACTGAGACCCAGTACTTC. Its protein product is CASSPDIGTETQYF.